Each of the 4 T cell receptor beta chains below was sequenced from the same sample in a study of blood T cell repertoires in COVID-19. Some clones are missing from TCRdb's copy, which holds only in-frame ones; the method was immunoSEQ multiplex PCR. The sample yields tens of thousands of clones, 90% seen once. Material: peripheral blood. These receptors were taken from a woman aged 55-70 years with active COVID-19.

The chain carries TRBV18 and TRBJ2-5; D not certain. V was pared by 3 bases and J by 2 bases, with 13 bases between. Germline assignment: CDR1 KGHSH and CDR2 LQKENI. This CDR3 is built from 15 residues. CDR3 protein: CASSPSANTQETQYF. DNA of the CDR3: TGTGCCAGCTCACCGTCCGCGAATACTCAAGAGACCCAGTACTTC.

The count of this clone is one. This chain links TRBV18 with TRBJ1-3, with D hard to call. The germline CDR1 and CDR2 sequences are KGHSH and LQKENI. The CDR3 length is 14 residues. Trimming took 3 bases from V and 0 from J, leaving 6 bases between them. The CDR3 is CASSPGYSGNTIYF. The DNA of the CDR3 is TGTGCCAGCTCACCCGGGTACTCTGGAAACACCATATATTTT.

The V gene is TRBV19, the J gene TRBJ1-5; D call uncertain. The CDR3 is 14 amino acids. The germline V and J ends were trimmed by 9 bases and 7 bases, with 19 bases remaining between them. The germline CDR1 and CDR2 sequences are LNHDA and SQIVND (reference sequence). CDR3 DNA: TGTGCCAGCCTAAAAGGCCTAACGGGGCAGCCCCAGCATTTT. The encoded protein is CASLKGLTGQPQHF.

The CDR3 loop reads CASSQGLEAFF. For the CDR3, the DNA is TGTGCCAGCAGCCAAGGTCTTGAAGCTTTCTTT. The chain is built from TRBV3-1 (or the pseudogene TRBV3-2) and TRBJ1-1; D remains unclear. The CDR3 runs 11 residues. Trimming left V 1 base short and J 7 bases short, with 4 bases between. Germline assignment: CDR1 LGHDT and CDR2 YNNKEL (reference sequence).